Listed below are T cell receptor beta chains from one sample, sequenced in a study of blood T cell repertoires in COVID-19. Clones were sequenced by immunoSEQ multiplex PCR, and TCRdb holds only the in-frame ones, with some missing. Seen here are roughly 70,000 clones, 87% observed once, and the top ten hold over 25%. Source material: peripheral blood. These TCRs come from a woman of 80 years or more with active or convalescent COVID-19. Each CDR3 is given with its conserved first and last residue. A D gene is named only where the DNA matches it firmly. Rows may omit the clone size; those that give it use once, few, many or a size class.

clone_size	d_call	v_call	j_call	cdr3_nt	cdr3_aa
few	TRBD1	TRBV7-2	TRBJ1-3	TGTGCCAGCAGCTTAGCCTTAGACAGGGGATGGGGAAACACCATATATTTT	CASSLALDRGWGNTIYF
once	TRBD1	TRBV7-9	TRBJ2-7	TGTGCCAGCAGCTTGGGACAGGTGCATGAGGAGCAGTACTTC	CASSLGQVHEEQYF
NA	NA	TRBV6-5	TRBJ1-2	TGTGCCAGCAGTTACGGTGAGAACTATGGCTACACCTTC	CASSYGENYGYTF
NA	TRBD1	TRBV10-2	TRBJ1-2	TGCGCCAGCAGTTCGACAGGGGGGAAGGGTAGTGGCTACACCTTC	CASSSTGGKGSGYTF
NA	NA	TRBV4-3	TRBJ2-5	TGCGCCAGCAGCCAAGACTATTCCGGGACATTTAATCTGGAATCTCTAGAGACCCAGTACTTC	CASSQDYSGTFNLESLETQYF
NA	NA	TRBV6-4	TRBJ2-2	TGTGCCAGCAGTACTCGGGAGAACACCGGGGAGCTGTTTTTT	CASSTRENTGELFF
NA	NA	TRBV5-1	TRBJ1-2	TGCGCCAGCAGCGGGGGGGACACCAACTATGGCTACACCTTC	CASSGGDTNYGYTF
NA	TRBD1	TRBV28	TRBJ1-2	TGTGCCAGCAGCCGGGGACAGTCTTACTATGGCTACACCTTC	CASSRGQSYYGYTF
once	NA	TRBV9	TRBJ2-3	TGTGCCAGCAGCGTATTGAACGGGGGCACAGATACGCAGTATTTT	CASSVLNGGTDTQYF
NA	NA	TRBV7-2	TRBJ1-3	TGTGCCAGCAGCTTCGCGGGGAACTCTGGAAACACCATATATTTT	CASSFAGNSGNTIYF
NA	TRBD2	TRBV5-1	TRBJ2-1	TGCGCCAGCAGCCCGACAGGACTAGCGGGGGGCCAAGGCAATGAGCAGTTCTTC	CASSPTGLAGGQGNEQFF
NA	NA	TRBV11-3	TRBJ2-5	TGTGCCAGCAGCTCCCCGCCGACTGAGACCCAGTACTTC	CASSSPPTETQYF
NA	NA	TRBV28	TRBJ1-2	TGTGCCAGCAGTGCTTATATAGGGGGTGTCTATGGCTACACCTTC	CASSAYIGGVYGYTF
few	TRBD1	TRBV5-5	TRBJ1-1	TGTGCCAGCAGCCTACAGGGGGCGAACACTGAAGCTTTCTTT	CASSLQGANTEAFF
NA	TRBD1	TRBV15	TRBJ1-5	TGTGCCACCAGATACAGGGGGCGTCAGCCCCAGCATTTT	CATRYRGRQPQHF
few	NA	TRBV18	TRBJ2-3	TGTGCCAGCTCAAGATTGGAGGGCACAGATACGCAGTATTTT	CASSRLEGTDTQYF
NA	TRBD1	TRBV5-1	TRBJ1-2	TGCGCCAGCAGCTTAGGAGACAGGGACTATGGCTACACCTTC	CASSLGDRDYGYTF
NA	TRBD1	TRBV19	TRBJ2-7	TGTGCCAGTAGCACGACAGGGGCCTCCCTCCACGAGCAGTACTTC	CASSTTGASLHEQYF
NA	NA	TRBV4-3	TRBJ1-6	TGCGCCAGCAGCCATATTCGTTTGAATTCACCCCTCCACTTT	CASSHIRLNSPLHF
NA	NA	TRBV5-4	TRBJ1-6	TGTGCCAGCAGCTTCGGGGTATCCCTAAATTCACCCCTCCACTTT	CASSFGVSLNSPLHF
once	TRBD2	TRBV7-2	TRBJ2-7	TGTGCCAGCAGCCCGCGACTAGCGGGGGAGCCGGAGCAGTACTTC	CASSPRLAGEPEQYF
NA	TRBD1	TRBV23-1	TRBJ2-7	TGCGCCAGCACACCGACAGGGAACAGCTCCTACGAGCAGTACTTC	CASTPTGNSSYEQYF
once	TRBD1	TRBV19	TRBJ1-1	TGTGCCAGTAGTATAGGGTACGGACAGGTCGCTGAAGCTTTCTTT	CASSIGYGQVAEAFF
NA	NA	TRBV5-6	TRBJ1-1	TGTGCCAGCAGCTTGGTCGGCGGTTTTAACACTGAAGCTTTCTTT	CASSLVGGFNTEAFF
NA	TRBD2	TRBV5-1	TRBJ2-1	TGCGCCAGCAGCGACCTAGCGGGGGTTAATGAGCAGTTCTTC	CASSDLAGVNEQFF
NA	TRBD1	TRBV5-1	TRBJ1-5	TGCGCCAGCAGCCCCGGGACAGGGTGGAATCAGCCCCAGCATTTT	CASSPGTGWNQPQHF
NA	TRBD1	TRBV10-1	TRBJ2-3	TGCGCCAGCAGTGAGTCCTCCAGCGACAGGGGGCCATTAGATACGCAGTATTTT	CASSESSSDRGPLDTQYF
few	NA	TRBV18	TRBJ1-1	TGTGCCAGCTCACTCCTAACAGGGCCCACTGAAGCTTTCTTT	CASSLLTGPTEAFF
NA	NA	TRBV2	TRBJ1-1	TGTGCCGGAGAATGGGACAAGAACACTGAAGCTTTCTTT	CAGEWDKNTEAFF
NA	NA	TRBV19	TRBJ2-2	TGTGCCAGTAGTTACGAAACGAGGACCGGGGAGCTGTTTTTT	CASSYETRTGELFF
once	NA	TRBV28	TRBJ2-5	TGTGCCAGCAGTGGGGGGGCCTGGGAGACCCAGTACTTC	CASSGGAWETQYF
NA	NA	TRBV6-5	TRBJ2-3	TGTGCCAGCAGTAGGGATAGTGGACAGACAGATACGCAGTATTTT	CASSRDSGQTDTQYF
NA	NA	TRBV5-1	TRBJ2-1	TGCGCCAGCAGCTTGAAGTTAGCCTACAATGAGCAGTTCTTC	CASSLKLAYNEQFF
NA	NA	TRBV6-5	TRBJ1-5	TGTGCCAGCAGCCGCCGGCAGGATCAGCCCCAGCATTTT	CASSRRQDQPQHF
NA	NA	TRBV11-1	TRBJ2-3	TGTGCCAGCAGCTTAGTTGTTAGTTTCACAGATACGCAGTATTTT	CASSLVVSFTDTQYF
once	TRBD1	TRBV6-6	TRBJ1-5	TGTGCCAGCAGTTCCTCGGACAGGGCCCAGCCCCAGCATTTT	CASSSSDRAQPQHF
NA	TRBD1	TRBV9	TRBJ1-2	TGTGCCAGTTGGGACAGCTTCTATGGCTACACCTTC	CASWDSFYGYTF
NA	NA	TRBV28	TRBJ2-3	TGTGCCAGCTGGAGGGGGCGCGGCACAGATACGCAGTATTTT	CASWRGRGTDTQYF
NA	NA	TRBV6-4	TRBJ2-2	TGTGCCAGCAGTGACACTTACAGGGATGGGAACACCGGGGAGCTGTTTTTT	CASSDTYRDGNTGELFF
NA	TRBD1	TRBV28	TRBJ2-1	TGTGCCAGCAGCGAACTCCCGAGACAGGGTCAGTTCTTC	CASSELPRQGQFF
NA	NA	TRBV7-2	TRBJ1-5	TGTGCCAGCAGCTTCAGGGAATCCATCTATAGCAATCAGCCCCAGCATTTT	CASSFRESIYSNQPQHF
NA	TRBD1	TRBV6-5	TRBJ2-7	TGTGCCAGCAGTTTATACAGGGGGGTGGAGTACGAGCAGTACTTC	CASSLYRGVEYEQYF
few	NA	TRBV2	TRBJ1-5	TGTGCCAGCAGGGGGGGAGTGGGCAATCAGCCCCAGCATTTT	CASRGGVGNQPQHF